A single T cell receptor (beta chain) is shown here with its context. The junction does not match germline at one end; this may be a read error. This sample was taken from a study of CD4 and CD8 cells across lung adenocarcinoma regions. Germline-derived CDR1 and CDR2 are MNHEY and SMNVEV (reference sequence). CDR3 length: 15 amino acids. Localized lung adenocarcinoma, a non-small cell lung cancer, affected the donors. TCRdb itself ran the PCR reads through MiXCR, one entry per CDR3 protein. The sample lists 20,000 to 30,000 distinct CDR3 sequences; roughly half were seen once. Sequencing was done on a sample of CD4+ T cells from the center of a lung tumor. The genes are TRBV27 and TRBJ2-6, with D possibly TRBD1 on 6 matching bases. The receptor was isolated from a male donor with lung adenocarcinoma. The CD4 and CD8 labels of this study may be unreliable. CDR3 protein: CASSWTAAGAYVQTF. CDR3 nucleotide sequence: TGTGCCAGCAGTTGGACAGCCGCAGGGGCCTACGTCCAGACTTTC.